This T cell receptor beta chain was documented in a study of Tregs in tolerant kidney transplant recipients. Study results and caveats: Tregs expanded with activated donor B cells seemed most donor-specific.

The CDR3 is made up of 15 amino acids. The germline CDR1 and CDR2 sequences are SGHTA and FQGNSA. J lost 1 base, V lost 5 bases, and 7 bases had no gene match. Produced via immunoSEQ multiplex PCR; TCRdb's table is partial and in-frame only. The repertoire table contains several thousand clones. A word on this clone: What it binds is not known. The read is 3 residues too short to cover the CDR3 end, so that end is filled in from the germline J gene.

Recipients received nonmyeloablative bone marrow transplants from related graft donors, with transient mixed chimerism. This specimen consisted of CD8+ T cells from blood (PBMCs), obtained 12 months after the transplant. This sequence joins TRBV7-2 and TRBJ2-7; 8 nucleotides agree with TRBD1. The sequence derives from a human patient who received a combined kidney and bone marrow transplant. Some T cells may trace back to the graft donor. The sequenced CDR3 bases are TGTGCCAGCAGCCTGGGCAGGGGGCTATCCTACGAG. Amino acid sequence: CASSLGRGLSYE. The complete CDR3 reads CASSLGRGLSYEQYF.